This TCR beta chain was identified during a study of cytomegalovirus exposure and HLA in healthy donors. Notes on the study in general: An analysis that was carried out later associated 16,951 TCR beta sequences with HLA alleles at 0.05 false discovery rate. No immune exposure information besides CMV serostatus was available. A later analysis linked a missense variant in DCLRE1C to the trimming of TCR beta V and J genes. Later on, analysis showed that most CMV-associated TCR beta chains appeared to be HLA-restricted.

It was with 60 Vbeta and 13 Jbeta primers that the PCR ran. Repertoires were generated with immunoSEQ multiplex PCR, while TCRdb's copy carries only in-frame clones and drops some. The data contain 150,000 to 200,000 clones, 68% of them singletons. This CDR3 region has 15 residues. Per the germline V gene, CDR1 is SGHRS and CDR2 is YFSETQ. The junction had 8 bases not matched to a gene; V was cut back by 5 bases and J by 3 bases. Remarks on this clone: Its antigen remains unidentified.

The receptor comes from a man aged 50 to 59 in good health and CMV-seronegative. Sequencing was performed on PBMCs. V is TRBV5-1 and J is TRBJ2-1, with TRBD1 identical over 7 bases. The CDR3 loop is CASRHSTGFYNEQFF. The CDR3 DNA follows: TGCGCCAGCAGGCATTCGACAGGGTTCTACAATGAGCAGTTCTTC.